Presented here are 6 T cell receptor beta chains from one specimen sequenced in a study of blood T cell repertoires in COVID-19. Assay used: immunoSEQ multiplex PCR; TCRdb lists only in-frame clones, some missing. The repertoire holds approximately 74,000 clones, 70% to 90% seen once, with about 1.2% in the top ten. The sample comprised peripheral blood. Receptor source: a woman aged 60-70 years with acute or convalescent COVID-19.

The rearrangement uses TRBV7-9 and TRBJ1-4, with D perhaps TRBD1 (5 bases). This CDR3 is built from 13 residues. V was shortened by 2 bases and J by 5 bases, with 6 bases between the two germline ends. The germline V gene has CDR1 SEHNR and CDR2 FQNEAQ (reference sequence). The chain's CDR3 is CASSLSGNEKLFF. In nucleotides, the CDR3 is TGTGCCAGCAGCTTATCAGGGAATGAAAAACTGTTTTTT. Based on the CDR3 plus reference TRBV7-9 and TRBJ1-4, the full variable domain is DTGVSQNPRHKITKRGQNVTFRCDPISEHNRLYWYRQTLGQGPEFLTYFQNEAQLEKSRLLSDRFSAERPKGSFSTLEIQRTEQGDSAMYLCASSLSGNEKLFFGSGTQLSVL.

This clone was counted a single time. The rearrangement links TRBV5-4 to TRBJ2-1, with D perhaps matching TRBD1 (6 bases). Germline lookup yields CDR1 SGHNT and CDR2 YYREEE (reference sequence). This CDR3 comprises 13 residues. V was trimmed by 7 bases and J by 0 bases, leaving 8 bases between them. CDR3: CASRTDSYNEQFF. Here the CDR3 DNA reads TGTGCCAGCCGGACAGACTCCTACAATGAGCAGTTCTTC.

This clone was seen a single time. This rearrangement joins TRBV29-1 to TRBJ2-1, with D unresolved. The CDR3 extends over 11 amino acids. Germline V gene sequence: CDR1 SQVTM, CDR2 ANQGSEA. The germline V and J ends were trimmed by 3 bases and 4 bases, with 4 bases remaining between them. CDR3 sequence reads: CSVDEYNEQFF. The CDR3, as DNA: TGCAGCGTTGATGAGTACAATGAGCAGTTCTTC.

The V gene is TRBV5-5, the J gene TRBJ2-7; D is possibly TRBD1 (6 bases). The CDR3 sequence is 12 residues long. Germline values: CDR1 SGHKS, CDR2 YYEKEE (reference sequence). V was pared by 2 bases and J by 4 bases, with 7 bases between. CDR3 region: CASSFTGYEQYV. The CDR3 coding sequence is TGTGCCAGCAGCTTTACAGGGTACGAGCAGTACGTC.

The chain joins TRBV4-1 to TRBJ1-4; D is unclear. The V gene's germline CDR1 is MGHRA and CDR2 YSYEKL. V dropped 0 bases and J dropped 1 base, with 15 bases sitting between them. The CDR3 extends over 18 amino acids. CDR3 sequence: CASSQDGLREQTNEKLFF. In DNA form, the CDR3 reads TGCGCCAGCAGCCAAGATGGTTTACGGGAACAAACTAATGAAAAACTGTTTTTT.

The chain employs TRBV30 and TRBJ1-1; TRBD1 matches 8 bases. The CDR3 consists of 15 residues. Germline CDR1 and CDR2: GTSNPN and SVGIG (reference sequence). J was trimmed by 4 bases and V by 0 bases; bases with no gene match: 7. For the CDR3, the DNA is TGTGCCTGGAGTGTACTAAGGACAGGGAGCACTGAAGCTTTCTTT. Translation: CAWSVLRTGSTEAFF.